This TCR beta chain is from a study of post-analysis software for immune sequencing data (dated by TCRdb to about 2015). About the investigation overall: Recorded disease courses included relapsing-remitting, secondary progressive and progressive-relapsing multiple sclerosis, with some patients lacking subtype annotation. A subset of samples was prepared in parallel using single-end sample barcoding, then pooled and co-amplified after Illumina adapter ligation. The patient repertoires were compared against approximately ten previously published healthy control repertoires obtained from donors aged roughly 6 to 26 years. The paper's findings and limits, for the study overall: Patients showed significantly higher frequencies than controls for a handful of TRBV segments, among them TRBV5-6, TRBV5-1 and TRBV20-1. When samples were clustered directly using the F measure, samples prepared in the same batch co-clustered strongly, which prompted a batch-effect correction. The multiple sclerosis patient group was slightly younger than the control group. Compared with controls, multiple sclerosis patients had significantly lower normalized Chao1 diversity, a finding suggesting substantial peripheral T-cell clonal expansion.

About this clonotype: It lacks a known antigen. No quality values exist for individual bases; no much larger clone is one base distant.

TCR beta repertoires were profiled from peripheral blood of roughly 13 young patients with multiple sclerosis to demonstrate the VDJtools post-analysis software. The patients with multiple sclerosis were children and adolescents between roughly 6 and 17 years of age. Relative to germline, V is 4 bases shorter and J is 0 bases shorter, with 13 bases between their ends. The germline V gene yields SGHAT for CDR1 and FQNNGV for CDR2. The CDR3 contains 17 residues, cysteine and phenylalanine counted. This entry keeps only the CDR3 DNA: 51 bases, framed from base 1. The library came from PCR. Sequencing used an Illumina HiSeq 2500. To reduce PCR and sequencing biases, unique molecular identifiers were incorporated into the TCR beta cDNA libraries. Some 500,000 cDNA molecules were obtained per 1 to 10 million input T cells, so each molecule approximated one T cell. The patient libraries were prepared and sequenced using the same protocol as the earlier healthy control dataset. Samples belonging to the same batch were prepared together, multiplexed and sequenced on a shared HiSeq lane. Per the original workflow: Raw barcoded reads were processed with MIGEC, discarding single-read molecular identifier groups before consensus assembly and CDR3 extraction. VDJtools was used for post-analysis of the clonotype tables, with diversity normalized by down-sampling every dataset to the smallest sample size. In repertoire overlap clustering, CDR3 amino acid sequences, but not nucleotide sequences, were matched to correct batch-related cross-sample contamination. The raw public reads went through TCRdb reprocessing: fastp at Q25, MiXCR clone calling, in-frame beta chains kept. Rows are unified per CDR3 protein, each entry keeping the most common DNA and genes. The V and J calls here are based on TCRdb, not the publication. This sample comprises around 700,000 distinct CDR3 sequences, approximately 60% of them detected only once. The biggest ten clones account for 11% of the sample.

The rearranged chain carries TRBV11-2 and TRBJ2-6; TRBD1 is possibly the D segment (5 matching bases). The sequenced material came from blood. The receptor comes from a girl aged 2 to 9 with multiple sclerosis. The DNA sequence is as follows: TGTGCCAGCAGCTGGACAAGGTCCCTCTCTGGGGCCAACGTCCTGACTTTC. Its protein reads: CASSWTRSLSGANVLTF.